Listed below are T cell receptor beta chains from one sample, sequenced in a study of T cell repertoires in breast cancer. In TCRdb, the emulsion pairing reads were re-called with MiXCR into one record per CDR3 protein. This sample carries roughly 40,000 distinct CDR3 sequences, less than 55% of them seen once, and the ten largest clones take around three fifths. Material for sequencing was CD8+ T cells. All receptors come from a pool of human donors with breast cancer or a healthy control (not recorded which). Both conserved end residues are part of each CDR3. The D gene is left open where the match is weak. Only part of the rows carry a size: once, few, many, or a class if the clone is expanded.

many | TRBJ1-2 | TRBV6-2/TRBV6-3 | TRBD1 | CASSSGLDRDGYTF | TGTGCCAGCAGTTCAGGCCTTGACAGGGATGGCTACACCTTC
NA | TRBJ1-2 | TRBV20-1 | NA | CSARDVMTPANYGYTF | TGCAGTGCTAGAGATGTAATGACCCCAGCTAACTATGGCTACACCTTC
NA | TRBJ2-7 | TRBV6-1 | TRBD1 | CASKTGQGGYEQYF | TGTGCCAGCAAGACGGGACAGGGGGGCTACGAGCAGTACTTC
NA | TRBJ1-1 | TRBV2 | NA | CASSPRSTATEAFF | TGCGCCAGCAGCCCCCGGAGCACAGCCACTGAAGCTTTCTTT
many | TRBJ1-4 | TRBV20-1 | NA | CSARARGATNEKLFF | TGCAGTGCTAGAGCGCGGGGGGCAACTAATGAAAAACTGTTTTTT
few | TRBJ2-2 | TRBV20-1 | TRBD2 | CSARDVIAGGNTGELFF | TGCAGTGCTAGAGATGTTATAGCGGGAGGAAACACCGGGGAGCTGTTTTTT
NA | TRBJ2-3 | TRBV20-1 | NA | CSARERRRVRTDTQYF | TGCAGTGCTAGAGAGAGAAGGAGGGTGCGCACAGATACGCAGTATTTT
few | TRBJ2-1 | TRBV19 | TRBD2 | CASSTGTSDYNEQFF | TGTGCCAGTAGCACCGGGACTAGCGACTACAATGAGCAGTTCTTC
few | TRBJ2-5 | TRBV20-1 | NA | CSATGRETQYF | TGCAGTGCTACAGGGAGGGAGACCCAGTACTTC
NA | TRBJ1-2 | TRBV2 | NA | CASSPRDLYTF | TGTGCCAGCAGCCCCAGGGACCTCTACACCTTC
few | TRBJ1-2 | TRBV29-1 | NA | CSVIDNYGYTF | TGCAGCGTTATAGATAACTATGGCTACACCTTC
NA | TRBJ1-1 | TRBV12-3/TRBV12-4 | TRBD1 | CASSSGQTNTEAFF | TGTGCCAGCAGTTCGGGACAGACGAACACTGAAGCTTTCTTT
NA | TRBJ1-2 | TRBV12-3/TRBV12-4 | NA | CASSLRQFYGYTF | TGTGCCAGCAGTTTAAGGCAGTTTTATGGCTACACCTTC
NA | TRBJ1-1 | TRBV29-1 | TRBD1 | CSGTLQGRNTEAFF | TGCAGCGGAACTTTACAGGGGCGGAACACTGAAGCTTTCTTT
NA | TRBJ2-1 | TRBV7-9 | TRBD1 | CASSSGDRAQEEQFF | TGTGCCAGCAGCTCGGGGGACAGGGCCCAAGAGGAGCAGTTCTTC
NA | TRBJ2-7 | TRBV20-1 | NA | CSARDRKGVYERYF | TGCAGTGCTAGAGATAGAAAGGGGGTCTACGAGCGGTACTTC
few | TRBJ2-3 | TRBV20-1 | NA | CSARQPQLSGLTDTQYF | TGCAGTGCTAGACAACCCCAACTAAGCGGCCTCACAGATACGCAGTATTTT
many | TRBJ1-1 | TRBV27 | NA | CASSFRATSFLNTEAFF | TGTGCCAGCAGTTTTAGGGCGACAAGTTTCTTGAACACTGAAGCTTTCTTT
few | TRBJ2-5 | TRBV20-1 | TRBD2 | CSARSAGGFGETQYF | TGCAGTGCTAGATCAGCGGGGGGGTTCGGGGAGACCCAGTACTTC
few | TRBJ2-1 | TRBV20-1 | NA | CSAKPSAYNEQFF | TGCAGTGCTAAGCCTAGCGCTTACAATGAGCAGTTCTTC
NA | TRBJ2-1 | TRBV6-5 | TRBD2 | CASSYSRSGSGNEQFF | TGTGCCAGCAGTTACTCGAGAAGCGGGAGTGGCAATGAGCAGTTCTTC
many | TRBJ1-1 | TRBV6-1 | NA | CASSENTENTEAFF | TGTGCCAGCAGTGAAAACACAGAGAACACTGAAGCTTTCTTT
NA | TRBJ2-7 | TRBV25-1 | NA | CASSFSGGKHEQYF | TGTGCCAGCAGTTTTTCCGGAGGGAAGCACGAGCAGTACTTC
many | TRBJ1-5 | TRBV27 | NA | CASSRTAYQPQHF | TGTGCCAGCAGTCGGACAGCTTATCAGCCCCAGCATTTT
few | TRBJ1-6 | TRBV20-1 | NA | CSARDRFPENWGSYNSPLHF | TGCAGTGCTAGAGATAGGTTCCCGGAAAATTGGGGCTCCTATAATTCACCCCTCCACTTT
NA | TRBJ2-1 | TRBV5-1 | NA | CASRSHPDEQFF | TGCGCCAGCAGGTCCCACCCCGATGAGCAGTTCTTC
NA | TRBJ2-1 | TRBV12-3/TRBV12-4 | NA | CASSRPGLTIYNEQFF | TGTGCCAGCAGCAGACCGGGACTCACGATCTACAATGAGCAGTTCTTC
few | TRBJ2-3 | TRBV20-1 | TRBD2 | CSAIAGGQGTDTQYF | TGCAGTGCCATAGCGGGAGGGCAGGGGACAGATACGCAGTATTTT
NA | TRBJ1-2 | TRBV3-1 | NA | CASSQEPGGRYGYAF | TGTGCCAGCAGCCAAGAGCCGGGAGGGCGATATGGCTACGCCTTC